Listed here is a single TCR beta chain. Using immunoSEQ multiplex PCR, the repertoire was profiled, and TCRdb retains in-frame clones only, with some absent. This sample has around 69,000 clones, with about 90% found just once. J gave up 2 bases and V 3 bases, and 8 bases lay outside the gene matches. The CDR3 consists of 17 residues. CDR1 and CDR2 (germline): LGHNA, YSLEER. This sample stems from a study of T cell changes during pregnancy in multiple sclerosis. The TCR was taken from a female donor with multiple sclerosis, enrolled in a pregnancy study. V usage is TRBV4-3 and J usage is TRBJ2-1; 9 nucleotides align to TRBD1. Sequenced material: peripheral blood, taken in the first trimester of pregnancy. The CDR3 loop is CASSHRQGVPTYNEQFF. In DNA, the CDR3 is TGCGCCAGCAGCCACAGACAGGGGGTCCCGACCTACAATGAGCAGTTCTTC.